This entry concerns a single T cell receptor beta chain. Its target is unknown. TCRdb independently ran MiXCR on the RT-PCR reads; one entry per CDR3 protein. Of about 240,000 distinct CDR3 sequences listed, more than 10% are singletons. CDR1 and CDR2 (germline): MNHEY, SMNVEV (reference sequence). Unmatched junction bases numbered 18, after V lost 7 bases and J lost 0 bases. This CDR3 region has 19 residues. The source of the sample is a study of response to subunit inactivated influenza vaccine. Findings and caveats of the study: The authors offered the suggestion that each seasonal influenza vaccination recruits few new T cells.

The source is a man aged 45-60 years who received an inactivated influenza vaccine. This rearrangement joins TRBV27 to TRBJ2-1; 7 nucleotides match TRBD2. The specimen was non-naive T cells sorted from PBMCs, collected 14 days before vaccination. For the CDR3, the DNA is TGTGCCAGCAAGTTTTCGGTTATCTCTAGCGGCAGCTCCTACAATGAGCAGTTCTTC. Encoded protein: CASKFSVISSGSSYNEQFF.